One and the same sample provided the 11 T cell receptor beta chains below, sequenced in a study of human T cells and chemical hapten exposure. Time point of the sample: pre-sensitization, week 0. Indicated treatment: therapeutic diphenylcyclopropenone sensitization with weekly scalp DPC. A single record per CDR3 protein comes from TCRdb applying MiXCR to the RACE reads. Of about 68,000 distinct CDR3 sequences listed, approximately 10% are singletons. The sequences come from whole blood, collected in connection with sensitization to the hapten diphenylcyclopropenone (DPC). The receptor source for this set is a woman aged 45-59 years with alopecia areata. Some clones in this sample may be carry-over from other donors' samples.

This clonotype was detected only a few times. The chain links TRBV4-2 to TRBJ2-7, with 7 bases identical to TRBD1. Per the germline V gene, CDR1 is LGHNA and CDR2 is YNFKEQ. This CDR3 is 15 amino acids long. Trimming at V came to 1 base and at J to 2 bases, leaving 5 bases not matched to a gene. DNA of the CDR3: TGTGCCAGCAGCCAAGGACCGGGACAGACCTACGAGCAGTACTTC. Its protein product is CASSQGPGQTYEQYF.

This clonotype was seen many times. CDR3 amino acids: CASSSPLPGTSSPLPFF. The CDR3 DNA reads TGTGCCAGCAGCAGCCCCCTCCCCGGGACTAGTTCCCCGTTGCCGTTCTTC. The chain joins TRBV7-2 to TRBJ2-1, with TRBD2 matching 8 bases. Germline CDR1 reads SGHTA; CDR2 reads FQGNSA. This CDR3 is 17 amino acids long. J lost 15 bases, V lost 5 bases, and 24 bases had no gene match.

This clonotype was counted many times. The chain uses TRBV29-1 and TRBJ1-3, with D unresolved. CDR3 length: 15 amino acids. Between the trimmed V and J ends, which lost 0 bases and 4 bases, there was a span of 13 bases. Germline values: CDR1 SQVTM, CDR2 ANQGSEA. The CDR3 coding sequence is TGCAGCGTTGAAGACGATGTAGCCTCAGGAAACACCATATATTTT. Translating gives CSVEDDVASGNTIYF.

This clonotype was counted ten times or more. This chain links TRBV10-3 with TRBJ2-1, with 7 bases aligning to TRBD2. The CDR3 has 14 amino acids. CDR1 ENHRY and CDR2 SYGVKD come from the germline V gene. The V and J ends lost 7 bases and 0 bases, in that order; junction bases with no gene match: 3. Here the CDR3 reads CAIKGEGSYNEQFF. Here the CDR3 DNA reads TGTGCCATCAAAGGGGAGGGCTCCTACAATGAGCAGTTCTTC.

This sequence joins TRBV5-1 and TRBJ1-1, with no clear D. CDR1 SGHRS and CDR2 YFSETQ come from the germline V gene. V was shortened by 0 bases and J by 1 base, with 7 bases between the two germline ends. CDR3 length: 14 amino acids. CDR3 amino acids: CASSLEPANTEAFF. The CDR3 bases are TGCGCCAGCAGCTTGGAGCCGGCGAACACTGAAGCTTTCTTT.

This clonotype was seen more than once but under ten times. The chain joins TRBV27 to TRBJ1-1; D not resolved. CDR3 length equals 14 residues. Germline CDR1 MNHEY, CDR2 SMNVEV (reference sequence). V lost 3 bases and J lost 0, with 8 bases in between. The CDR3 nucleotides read TGTGCCAGCAGTTTCAGACGGATGAACACTGAAGCTTTCTTT. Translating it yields CASSFRRMNTEAFF.

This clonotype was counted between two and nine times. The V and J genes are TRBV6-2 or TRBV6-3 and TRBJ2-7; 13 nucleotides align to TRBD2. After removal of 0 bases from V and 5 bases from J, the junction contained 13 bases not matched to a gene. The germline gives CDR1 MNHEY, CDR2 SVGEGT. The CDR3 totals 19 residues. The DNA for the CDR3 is TGTGCCAGCAGTTACTCCGGACTAGCGGGGGCCCTAAACCCCCACGAGCAGTACTTC. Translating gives CASSYSGLAGALNPHEQYF.

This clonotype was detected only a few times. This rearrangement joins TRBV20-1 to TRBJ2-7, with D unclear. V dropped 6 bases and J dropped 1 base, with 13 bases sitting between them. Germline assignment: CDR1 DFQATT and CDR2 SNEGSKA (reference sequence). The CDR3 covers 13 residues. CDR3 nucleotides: TGCAGTGCCTTAGTGGGCCCTTCCTACGAGCAGTACTTC. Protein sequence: CSALVGPSYEQYF.

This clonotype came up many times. The CDR3 nucleotides are TGTGCCAGCAGCCCCGAAAGGGTGATTAGCACAGATACGCAGTATTTT. This sequence encodes CASSPERVISTDTQYF. The chain employs TRBV4-2 and TRBJ2-3; D remains unclear. V lost 4 bases, J lost 0 bases, and 14 bases lay in between. CDR1 and CDR2 from the germline V gene are LGHNA and YNFKEQ. The CDR3 extends over 16 amino acids.

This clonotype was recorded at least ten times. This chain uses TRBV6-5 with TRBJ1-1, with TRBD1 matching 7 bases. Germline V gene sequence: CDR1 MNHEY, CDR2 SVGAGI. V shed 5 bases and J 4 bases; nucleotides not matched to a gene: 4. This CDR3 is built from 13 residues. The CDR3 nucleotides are TGTGCCAGCAGTCTCAGGGGGGCCACTGAAGCTTTCTTT. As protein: CASSLRGATEAFF.

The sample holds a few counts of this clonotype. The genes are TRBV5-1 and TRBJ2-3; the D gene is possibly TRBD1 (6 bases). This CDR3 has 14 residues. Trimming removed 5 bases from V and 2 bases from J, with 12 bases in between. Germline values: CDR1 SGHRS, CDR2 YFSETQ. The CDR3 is CASRPGQYTDTQYF. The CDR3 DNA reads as TGCGCCAGCAGGCCTGGACAGTACACAGATACGCAGTATTTT.